These 31 T cell receptor beta chains were all obtained from the same sample, sequenced in a study of T cell changes during pregnancy in multiple sclerosis. Method: immunoSEQ multiplex PCR; TCRdb's copy keeps in-frame clones and lacks some. The sample has 50,000 to 65,000 clones, 91% seen once. The sample was CD4+ T cells from peripheral blood mononuclear cells, taken in the first trimester of pregnancy. These receptors all stem from a female donor with multiple sclerosis, enrolled in a pregnancy study.

The V gene is TRBV5-8, the J gene TRBJ2-1, with D possibly being TRBD2 (6 bases). Germline loops: CDR1 SGHTS, CDR2 YDEGEE. The CDR3 is made up of 15 amino acids. Between the trimmed V and J ends, which lost 6 bases and 1 base, there was a span of 14 bases. CDR3 bases: TGTGCCAGCATCCCTGGGGGGTTTTCCTACAATGAGCAGTTCTTC. This gives the protein CASIPGGFSYNEQFF. The variable domain in full, with the rest retrieved from reference TRBV5-8 and TRBJ2-1, is EAGVTQSPTHLIKTRGQQATLRCSPISGHTSVYWYQQALGLGLQFLLWYDEGEERNRGNFPPRFSGRQFPNYSSELNVNALELEDSALYLCASIPGGFSYNEQFFGPGTRLTVL.

The rearrangement links TRBV12-5 to TRBJ2-7, with D possibly matching TRBD1 (6 bases). V shed 1 base and J shed 3 bases, with 13 bases lying between them. CDR3 length: 15 residues. Germline CDR1 reads LGHNT; CDR2 reads FRNRAP. CDR3 bases: TGTGCTAGTGGTTTGGGGGAACAGGGTGTCTACGAGCAGTACTTC. Residues: CASGLGEQGVYEQYF.

The rearrangement joins TRBV9 to TRBJ2-1; 14 bases fit TRBD2. The CDR3 contains 16 residues. The junction had 4 bases not matched to a gene; V was cut back by 4 bases and J by 4 bases. Looked up from germline, CDR1 is SGDLS and CDR2 is YYNGEE. CDR3 in DNA: TGTGCCAGCAGCTTGGGACTAGCGGGGGTGTACAATGAGCAGTTCTTC. Protein: CASSLGLAGVYNEQFF. Based on the CDR3 plus reference TRBV9 and TRBJ2-1, the full variable domain is DSGVTQTPKHLITATGQRVTLRCSPRSGDLSVYWYQQSLDQGLQFLIQYYNGEERAKGNILERFSAQQFPDLHSELNLSSLELGDSALYFCASSLGLAGVYNEQFFGPGTRLTVL.

The chain recombines TRBV7-3 with TRBJ2-3; a possible D gene is TRBD2 (6 bases). CDR1 is SGHTA and CDR2 is FQGTGA in the germline V gene. Trimming stripped 5 bases from V and 4 bases from J, with 19 bases between. The CDR3 runs 16 residues. The DNA of the CDR3 is TGTGCCAGCAGCCTTTTAGCCGGGGGAGGATCAGATACGCAGTATTTT. Its translation: CASSLLAGGGSDTQYF.

The gene calls are TRBV2 and TRBJ2-2; TRBD1 agrees at 9 bases. J lost 0 bases, V lost 7 bases, and 12 bases had no gene match. The CDR3 contains 18 residues. From germline, CDR1 is SNHLY and CDR2 FYNNEI. CDR3 sequence: CASTAALGQGSNTGELFF. As DNA, the CDR3 is TGTGCCAGCACGGCGGCGTTGGGACAGGGATCGAACACCGGGGAGCTGTTTTTT.

A single count supports this clone. V usage is TRBV14 and J usage is TRBJ2-2, with D hard to call. Germline lookup yields CDR1 SGHDN and CDR2 FVKESK. V was trimmed by 6 bases and J by 7 bases, leaving 6 bases between them. This CDR3 region has 11 residues. The CDR3 DNA sequence: TGTGCCAGCAGGGAGAACGGGGAGCTGTTTTTT. The encoded protein is CASRENGELFF.

The chain carries TRBV5-1 and TRBJ1-1, with 7 bases matching TRBD1. Losses at the gene ends were 3 bases for V and 4 bases for J; bases not matched to a gene: 6. Per germline, CDR1 SGHRS and CDR2 YFSETQ. The CDR3 spans 14 residues. The CDR3 region has the DNA TGCGCCAGCAGCTCACAGGGGACGGGCACTGAAGCTTTCTTT. This sequence encodes CASSSQGTGTEAFF.

The rearrangement joins TRBV7-9 to TRBJ2-7; D is ambiguous. In germline, CDR1 is SEHNR, CDR2 FQNEAQ (reference sequence). This CDR3 comprises 14 residues. V was cut by 5 bases and J by 2 bases, with 13 bases left in between. CDR3 sequence (DNA): TGTGCCAGCAGCCCTAGAGTTTATACCTACGAGCAGTACTTC. Translating it yields CASSPRVYTYEQYF.

V and J are TRBV18 and TRBJ2-7; D may be TRBD1 (6 bases). V was clipped by 6 bases and J by 2 bases, with 11 bases between them. The CDR3 runs 13 residues. The germline gives CDR1 KGHSH, CDR2 LQKENI. In nucleotides, the CDR3 is TGTGCCAGCTCCCACAGGGACCCCTACGAGCAGTACTTC. Amino acid sequence: CASSHRDPYEQYF.

The chain joins TRBV18 to TRBJ1-1; possibly TRBD1 for D (6 bases). Germline values: CDR1 KGHSH, CDR2 LQKENI. The CDR3 length is 15 residues. Trimming stripped 1 base from V and 11 bases from J, with 20 bases between. The CDR3 loop reads CASSPLRSGTGWAFF. DNA for the CDR3: TGTGCCAGCTCACCACTACGCTCCGGCACAGGGTGGGCTTTCTTT.

The chain couples TRBV6-1 to TRBJ2-3; 8 bases fit TRBD1. CDR3 size: 14 residues. CDR1 and CDR2 from the germline V gene are MNHNS and SASEGT. With 8 bases clipped from V and 6 bases from J, the junction kept 10 bases outside the gene matches. The CDR3 loop is CASDYRGSRDTQYF. CDR3 nucleotides: TGTGCCAGCGATTACAGGGGGTCTAGGGATACGCAGTATTTT.

V gene TRBV18 combines with J gene TRBJ2-5, with TRBD1 matching 8 bases. Germline CDR1 reads KGHSH; CDR2 reads LQKENI. J was trimmed by 2 bases and V by 4 bases; bases with no gene match: 3. The CDR3 sequence is 14 residues long. CDR3 DNA: TGTGCCAGCTCACTCCGACAGGGGCAAGAGACCCAGTACTTC. It encodes CASSLRQGQETQYF. The full variable domain, with the rest looked up from reference TRBV18 and TRBJ2-5, is NAGVMQNPRHLVRRRGQEARLRCSPMKGHSHVYWYRQLPEEGLKFMVYLQKENIIDESGMPKERFSAEFPKEGPSILRIQQVVRGDSAAYFCASSLRQGQETQYFGPGTRLLVL.

A note on this clone: The sample has other DNA sequences that encode this CDR3 too. The V and J genes are TRBV5-1 and TRBJ1-2; 7 bases agree with TRBD1. The junction had 6 bases not matched to a gene; V was cut back by 0 bases and J by 7 bases. CDR1 and CDR2 from the germline V gene are SGHRS and YFSETQ. The CDR3 sequence is 14 residues long. As DNA, the CDR3 is TGCGCCAGCAGCTTGGGACAGGGATTGGGTGGCTACACCTTC. Amino acid sequence: CASSLGQGLGGYTF.

The chain joins TRBV10-3 to TRBJ1-2, with unresolved D. Germline lookup yields CDR1 ENHRY and CDR2 SYGVKD. V gave up 2 bases and J gave up 2 bases, with 15 bases separating them. The CDR3 runs to 16 residues. CDR3 coding DNA: TGTGCCATCAGTGAGCCGATCCCGGCAGCGAACTATGGCTACACCTTC. As protein: CAISEPIPAANYGYTF.

This chain joins TRBV9 and TRBJ2-1, with D possibly TRBD2 on 6 matching bases. The CDR3 runs 17 residues. Germline V gives CDR1 SGDLS, CDR2 YYNGEE. V was cut by 0 bases and J by 3 bases, with 16 bases left in between. CDR3 DNA sequence: TGTGCCAGCAGCGTAGTAGGGAGGACTACCCTCTACAATGAGCAGTTCTTC. Amino acids: CASSVVGRTTLYNEQFF.

The genes are TRBV19 and TRBJ1-3, with a weak D call TRBD1 (6 bases). The CDR3 covers 16 residues. Trimming shortened V by 5 bases and J by 0 bases, and 14 bases separated the two germline ends. Germline-derived CDR1 and CDR2 are LNHDA and SQIVND (reference sequence). CDR3: CASSFPGTNSGNTIYF. The CDR3 nucleotides are TGTGCCAGTAGTTTTCCCGGGACAAACTCTGGAAACACCATATATTTT.

This chain links TRBV7-3 with TRBJ1-2; D is possibly TRBD1 (5 bases). Germline V gene sequence: CDR1 SGHTA, CDR2 FQGTGA. The CDR3 loop spans 13 amino acids. The V end lost 5 bases, the J end lost 7 bases, and 14 bases lay between the germline ends. The CDR3 reads CASSPGGAGGYTF. CDR3 nucleotide sequence: TGTGCCAGCAGCCCGGGAGGGGCGGGTGGCTACACCTTC.

The gene calls are TRBV30 and TRBJ1-3; 9 nucleotides line up with TRBD1. CDR1 is GTSNPN, CDR2 SVGIG, per germline (reference sequence). The CDR3 is made up of 13 amino acids. V lost 5 bases and J lost 3; bases outside the gene matches: 2. CDR3 nucleotides: TGTGCCTGGGGACAGGGGTTTGGAAACACCATATATTTT. Residues: CAWGQGFGNTIYF.

In DNA form, the CDR3 reads TGTGCCATCAGCCTAGGACAGGGGCACGAGCAGTACTTC. Amino acids: CAISLGQGHEQYF. The chain combines TRBV10-3 with TRBJ2-7, with 9 bases aligning to TRBD1. The V segment lost 6 bases and the J segment 5 bases; nucleotides outside the gene matches: 5. CDR1 and CDR2 from the germline V gene are ENHRY and SYGVKD. There are 13 residues in the CDR3.

Comments on this clone: One junction end does not reproduce the germline sequence, and a read error may be involved. The gene calls are TRBV7-7 and TRBJ2-7, with 10 nucleotides matching TRBD1. This CDR3 has 16 amino acids. Per germline, CDR1 SSHAT and CDR2 FNYEAQ (reference sequence). Here the CDR3 DNA reads TGTGCTAGCAGCTTACCCCTCTGGGGACAGGGGTACGAGCAGTACTTC. Translating gives CASSLPLWGQGYEQYF.

The chain uses TRBV27 and TRBJ2-6, with D possibly TRBD1 on 6 matching bases. Germline V lookup: CDR1 MNHEY, CDR2 SMNVEV (reference sequence). CDR3 length equals 17 residues. V dropped 2 bases and J dropped 0 bases, with 11 bases sitting between them. This CDR3 reads CASSLMTGDSGANVLTF. CDR3 DNA sequence: TGTGCCAGCAGTTTAATGACAGGAGACTCTGGGGCCAACGTCCTGACTTTC. Full variable domain (outside the CDR3, taken from reference TRBV27 and TRBJ2-6): EAQVTQNPRYLITVTGKKLTVTCSQNMNHEYMSWYRQDPGLGLRQIYYSMNVEVTDKGDVPEGYKVSRKEKRNFPLILESPSPNQTSLYFCASSLMTGDSGANVLTFGAGSRLTVL.

This chain joins TRBV7-7 and TRBJ1-5, with TRBD1 matching over 7 bases. V lost 5 bases to trimming and J lost 1 base; unmatched junction nucleotides: 5. The CDR3 length is 15 residues. In germline, CDR1 is SSHAT, CDR2 FNYEAQ (reference sequence). The CDR3, as DNA: TGTGCCAGCAGCAACAGGGGACTCAGCAATCAGCCCCAGCATTTT. Translation: CASSNRGLSNQPQHF.

The V and J genes are TRBV6-5 and TRBJ2-5; TRBD2 matches 10 bases. The CDR3 loop spans 15 amino acids. V lost 2 bases to trimming and J lost 7 bases; unmatched junction nucleotides: 7. Germline CDR1 and CDR2: MNHEY and SVGAGI. This CDR3 is CASSYASGGYGTQYF. Written as DNA, the CDR3 is TGTGCCAGCAGTTACGCTAGCGGGGGCTATGGGACCCAGTACTTC.

This chain joins TRBV7-9 and TRBJ1-1, with D unresolved. CDR3 length: 15 amino acids. V lost 0 bases and J lost 3, with 11 bases in between. Germline V lookup: CDR1 SEHNR, CDR2 FQNEAQ (reference sequence). The CDR3 DNA is TGTGCCAGCAGCTTAGCATCGGGGATTGACACTGAAGCTTTCTTT. Amino acids: CASSLASGIDTEAFF.

The chain employs TRBV7-2 and TRBJ2-3; 8 nucleotides align to TRBD2. This CDR3 has 16 residues. CDR1 and CDR2 from the germline V gene are SGHTA and FQGNSA. V was pared by 3 bases and J by 2 bases, with 7 bases of the junction left unmatched. The CDR3 nucleotides read TGTGCCAGCAGCTTTACCAGCGGGGGCACCACAGATACGCAGTATTTT. This codes for CASSFTSGGTTDTQYF.

V gene TRBV9 combines with J gene TRBJ2-5, with 8 bases that match TRBD1. Unmatched junction bases numbered 12, after V lost 4 bases and J lost 4 bases. The CDR3 runs to 16 residues. CDR1 and CDR2 from the germline V gene are SGDLS and YYNGEE. As DNA, the CDR3 is TGTGCCAGCAGCACCCGCCCCGGACAGGGAGGAGAGACCCAGTACTTC. This codes for CASSTRPGQGGETQYF.

The rearrangement uses TRBV10-2 and TRBJ1-5; D uncertain. Trimming took 8 bases from V and 2 from J, leaving 13 bases between them. CDR1 and CDR2 from the germline V gene are WSHSY and SAAADI. This CDR3 contains 14 residues. CDR3 DNA sequence: TGCGCCAGCTCCCGAGCAGCGGGCAATCAGCCCCAGCATTTT. It is translated as CASSRAAGNQPQHF.

This clone has only one observation. The chain's CDR3 is CAISEWSTSASYNEQFF. The CDR3 DNA follows: TGTGCCATCAGTGAGTGGTCGACTAGCGCATCCTACAATGAGCAGTTCTTC. The gene calls are TRBV10-3 and TRBJ2-1; 8 positions match TRBD2. The germline gives CDR1 ENHRY, CDR2 SYGVKD. CDR3 size: 17 residues. With 1 base clipped from V and 1 base from J, the junction kept 6 bases outside the gene matches.

J is TRBJ2-3 and V is TRBV30; 8 bases line up with TRBD2. The CDR3 is 13 amino acids. J was trimmed by 7 bases and V by 4 bases; bases with no gene match: 7. Germline V gives CDR1 GTSNPN, CDR2 SVGIG (reference sequence). For the CDR3, the DNA is TGTGCCTGGATGACTAGCGTAGGGAATACGCAGTATTTT. Translated: CAWMTSVGNTQYF.

The chain combines TRBV19 with TRBJ1-1; D is possibly TRBD1 (6 bases). This CDR3 has 12 residues. Germline values: CDR1 LNHDA, CDR2 SQIVND (reference sequence). V was shortened by 5 bases and J by 10 bases, with 14 bases between the two germline ends. The CDR3: CASSSGGLVAFF. The CDR3 DNA reads as TGTGCCAGTAGTTCGGGGGGGCTGGTAGCTTTCTTT.

The V call is TRBV12-5, the J call TRBJ2-1, with D possibly being TRBD1 (5 bases). The V end was cut by 2 bases, the J end by 2 bases, with 7 bases between. The CDR3 contains 14 residues. In germline, CDR1 is LGHNT, CDR2 FRNRAP. CDR3 bases: TGTGCTAGTGGTTTGCAGGGCCCCTACAATGAGCAGTTCTTC. It translates to CASGLQGPYNEQFF.